This entry lists 7 T cell receptor beta chains sequenced from one sample in a study of cytomegalovirus exposure and HLA in healthy donors. Primers included in the PCR were 60 Vbeta and 13 Jbeta primers. The method was immunoSEQ multiplex PCR; TCRdb's version includes in-frame clones alone and lacks a portion of them. In the table there are about 55,000 clones, 75% to 80% of which are singletons. The source material was PBMCs. The receptors shown here come from a female donor in good health and CMV-seronegative.

Regarding this clone: The junction does not match germline at one end; this may be a read error. The gene calls are TRBV7-2 and TRBJ2-7; 11 nucleotides agree with TRBD2. Germline CDR1 reads SGHTA; CDR2 reads FQGNSA. This CDR3 has 15 residues. Here the CDR3 reads CASSIAGGSSYEQYF. The CDR3 DNA reads as TGTGCCAGCAGCATAGCGGGGGGGAGCTCCTACGAGCAGTACTTC.

This chain links TRBV12-5 with TRBJ1-2, with D perhaps TRBD1 (6 bases). From germline, CDR1 is LGHNT and CDR2 FRNRAP. The CDR3 spans 12 residues. Trimming pared 5 bases from V and 10 bases from J, leaving 14 bases between. CDR3 in amino acids: CASGPQGRVYTF. CDR3 in DNA: TGTGCTAGTGGTCCCCAGGGGAGAGTCTACACCTTC.

The rearrangement joins TRBV30 to TRBJ1-4; no clear D. This CDR3 has 14 residues. V dropped 3 bases and J dropped 4 bases, with 12 bases sitting between them. Germline loops: CDR1 GTSNPN, CDR2 SVGIG (reference sequence). The CDR3: CAWSSGNLNEKLFF. CDR3 in DNA: TGTGCCTGGAGCAGCGGAAATCTTAATGAAAAACTGTTTTTT.

This chain uses TRBV29-1 with TRBJ2-5; 9 bases line up with TRBD1. The J call is doubtful: the DNA matches TRBJ2-7 better. The germline gives CDR1 SQVTM, CDR2 ANQGSEA. This CDR3 spans 15 amino acids. The CDR3: CSVEGPGQGIGEQYF. In nucleotides, the CDR3 is TGCAGCGTTGAAGGCCCGGGACAGGGTATTGGCGAGCAGTACTTC.

With regard to this clone: A read error may produce the germline difference seen at one junction end. This CDR3 is also generated by other DNA sequences in the sample. The gene calls are TRBV10-3 and TRBJ2-1, with 12 bases that match TRBD2. In germline, CDR1 is ENHRY, CDR2 SYGVKD. The CDR3 spans 13 residues. The CDR3 reads CASSGTSGSRQFF. As DNA, the CDR3 is TGCGCCTCCTCCGGGACTAGCGGGTCCCGACAGTTCTTC.

The rearrangement links TRBV28 to TRBJ2-5, with 9 bases aligning to TRBD2. After removal of 4 bases from V and 0 bases from J, the junction contained 9 bases not matched to a gene. The V gene's germline CDR1 is MDHEN and CDR2 SYDVKM. The CDR3 spans 17 residues. The CDR3 reads CASSSRLSGGYQETQYF. The CDR3, as DNA: TGTGCCAGCAGTTCCCGACTGAGCGGGGGGTACCAAGAGACCCAGTACTTC.

This clone was seen a few times. V and J are TRBV28 and TRBJ1-5, with 7 bases fitting TRBD1. This CDR3 region has 14 residues. The V gene end was trimmed by 8 bases and the J gene end by 6 bases; junction bases not matched to a gene: 10. Germline lookup yields CDR1 MDHEN and CDR2 SYDVKM. The CDR3 sequence: CASSYQGVGQPQHF. The CDR3 coding sequence is TGTGCCAGCTCCTATCAGGGGGTAGGTCAGCCCCAGCATTTT.